This T cell receptor beta chain was identified during a study of T cell responses to AZD1222 COVID-19 vaccine. Study-wide background: Second-dose intervals near 4 or 12 weeks were combined.

Trimming removed 0 bases from V and 8 bases from J; junction bases left unmatched: 5. Germline assignment: CDR1 SGDLS and CDR2 YYNGEE. The CDR3 has 15 residues. Profiling relied on immunoSEQ multiplex PCR, and the TCRdb table lists in-frame clones only, not all of them. The table records 100,000 to 150,000 clones, roughly 90% of them present only once. This chain connects TRBV9 to TRBJ2-2, with 9 bases aligning to TRBD1. Here the sequenced sample was peripheral blood, taken on day 0 of AZD1222 vaccination. This clonotype was obtained from an adult in good health. The CDR3 nucleotides are TGTGCCAGCAGCGTAGTACAGGGGGCGTCTGGGGAGCTGTTTTTT. Residues: CASSVVQGASGELFF.